This is a list of T cell receptor beta chains from one sample in a study of T cell responses to AZD1222 COVID-19 vaccine. Sequencing used immunoSEQ multiplex PCR; TCRdb keeps in-frame clones, though not all of them. The sample consists of 250,000 to 300,000 clones, 94% of them appearing once. Sample: peripheral blood, taken 28 days after the second AZD1222 dose. Source of these receptors: an adult who received the AZD1222 COVID-19 vaccine. Each CDR3 is given with its conserved first and last residue.

j_call: TRBJ2-3; v_call: TRBV5-4; cdr3_aa: CASSLGLDSLGGRQYF
j_call: TRBJ2-1; v_call: TRBV20-1; cdr3_aa: CSASEAGNVNEQFF
j_call: TRBJ2-1; v_call: TRBV7-2; cdr3_aa: CASSLGSATYNEQFF
j_call: TRBJ2-7; v_call: TRBV6-6; cdr3_aa: CASGTSGSYEQYF
j_call: TRBJ1-2; v_call: TRBV10-2; cdr3_aa: CASSEPGNPSYGYTF
j_call: TRBJ2-7; v_call: TRBV2; cdr3_aa: CASCRGGGSYEQYF
j_call: TRBJ2-7; v_call: TRBV21-1; cdr3_aa: CASSIPAGGTYEQYF
j_call: TRBJ1-1; v_call: TRBV6-1; cdr3_aa: CASSENQGRWNTEAFF
j_call: TRBJ1-1; v_call: TRBV2; cdr3_aa: CASSLLAEAFF
j_call: TRBJ1-3; v_call: TRBV9; cdr3_aa: CASSSDRIGNTIYF
j_call: TRBJ1-2; v_call: TRBV5-1; cdr3_aa: CASREGTRRGYGYTF
j_call: TRBJ2-2; v_call: TRBV2; cdr3_aa: CASSVKQGVTGELFF
j_call: TRBJ2-7; v_call: TRBV30; cdr3_aa: CAWAPPSYEQYF
j_call: TRBJ2-7; v_call: TRBV27; cdr3_aa: CASSLPRPGGLGEEQYF
j_call: TRBJ2-7; v_call: TRBV9; cdr3_aa: CASSPGRRAEYEQYF
j_call: TRBJ2-1; v_call: TRBV30; cdr3_aa: CAWRLAGGNEQFF
j_call: TRBJ1-2; v_call: TRBV25-1; cdr3_aa: CASSVSRQGISYTF
j_call: TRBJ1-1; v_call: TRBV5-1; cdr3_aa: CASSLTPLGGSEAFF
j_call: TRBJ1-1; v_call: TRBV21-1; cdr3_aa: CASSKAPGQVWSGVTNTEAFF
j_call: TRBJ1-1; v_call: TRBV28; cdr3_aa: CASSFTLSNTEAFF
j_call: TRBJ1-1; v_call: TRBV6-5; cdr3_aa: CASSYVVRGPEAFF
j_call: TRBJ2-2; v_call: TRBV9; cdr3_aa: CASSVVGGELFF
j_call: TRBJ1-3; v_call: TRBV28; cdr3_aa: CATRPSGISGNTIYF
j_call: TRBJ2-1; v_call: TRBV19; cdr3_aa: CASSIRTGHGEQFF
j_call: TRBJ2-3; v_call: TRBV19; cdr3_aa: CASTGLAGFTDTQYF
j_call: TRBJ2-1; v_call: TRBV4-1; cdr3_aa: CASSQVSGSGNEQFF
j_call: TRBJ2-1; v_call: TRBV11-3; cdr3_aa: CASSLPSRNEQFF
j_call: TRBJ2-1; v_call: TRBV5-4; cdr3_aa: CASSLTHGNEQFF
j_call: TRBJ2-7; v_call: TRBV28; cdr3_aa: CASSFVGYEQYF
j_call: TRBJ2-7; v_call: TRBV15; cdr3_aa: CATSRRTGVGYEQYF
j_call: TRBJ1-1; v_call: TRBV5-1; cdr3_aa: CASSLDRVGTEAFF
j_call: TRBJ1-5; v_call: TRBV20-1; cdr3_aa: CSASRARGNQPQHF
j_call: TRBJ2-2; v_call: TRBV6-5; cdr3_aa: CASSRGGSGTGELFF
j_call: TRBJ2-5; v_call: TRBV12-5; cdr3_aa: CASGPPRAPEVETQYF
j_call: TRBJ2-5; v_call: TRBV3-1/TRBV3-2; cdr3_aa: CASSQGGGGSETQYF
j_call: TRBJ2-5; v_call: TRBV7-9; cdr3_aa: CASSLILPISQETQYF
j_call: TRBJ2-7; v_call: TRBV5-6; cdr3_aa: CASSLGGSSYEQYF
j_call: TRBJ1-4; v_call: TRBV15; cdr3_aa: CATSRQGAGEKLFF
j_call: TRBJ2-7; v_call: TRBV5-4; cdr3_aa: CASSVDGYEQYF
j_call: TRBJ1-4; v_call: TRBV2; cdr3_aa: CASRYRNEKLFF
j_call: TRBJ2-7; v_call: TRBV3-1/TRBV3-2; cdr3_aa: CASSQEGRRGSYEQYF
j_call: TRBJ2-7; v_call: TRBV7-9; cdr3_aa: CASSSTGALDYEQYF
j_call: TRBJ1-6; v_call: TRBV5-6; cdr3_aa: CASTQGTANHSPLHF
j_call: TRBJ1-6; v_call: TRBV6-2/TRBV6-3; cdr3_aa: CASSFGPNSPLHF
j_call: TRBJ1-3; v_call: TRBV6-1; cdr3_aa: CASSEYGTGNTIYF
j_call: TRBJ1-2; v_call: TRBV13; cdr3_aa: CASSLALRGDGYTF
j_call: TRBJ2-3; v_call: TRBV9; cdr3_aa: CASSVGIAGATTDTQYF
j_call: TRBJ2-7; v_call: TRBV6-5; cdr3_aa: CASRPTGNYEQYF
j_call: TRBJ2-1; v_call: TRBV5-6; cdr3_aa: CASSLRQYNEQFF
j_call: TRBJ2-3; v_call: TRBV9; cdr3_aa: CASSGLAGHTDTQYF
j_call: TRBJ2-7; v_call: TRBV2; cdr3_aa: CASSVGQGVSYEQYF
j_call: TRBJ1-3; v_call: TRBV18; cdr3_aa: CASSLESSGNTIYF
j_call: TRBJ2-1; v_call: TRBV3-1/TRBV3-2; cdr3_aa: CASSQPPTRTSGTLNNEQFF
j_call: TRBJ1-1; v_call: TRBV5-6; cdr3_aa: CASRGQLGTEAFF
j_call: TRBJ2-3; v_call: TRBV19; cdr3_aa: CASSPLAGAGTDTQYF